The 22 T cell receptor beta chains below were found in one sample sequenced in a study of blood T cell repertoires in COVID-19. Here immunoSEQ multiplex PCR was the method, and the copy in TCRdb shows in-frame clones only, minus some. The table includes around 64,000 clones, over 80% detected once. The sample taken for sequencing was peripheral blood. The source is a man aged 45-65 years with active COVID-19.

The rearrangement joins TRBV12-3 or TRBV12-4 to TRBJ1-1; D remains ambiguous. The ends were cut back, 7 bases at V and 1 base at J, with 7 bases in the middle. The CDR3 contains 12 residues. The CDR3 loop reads CASKHRNTEAFF. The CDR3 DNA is TGTGCCAGCAAGCACAGGAACACTGAAGCTTTCTTT.

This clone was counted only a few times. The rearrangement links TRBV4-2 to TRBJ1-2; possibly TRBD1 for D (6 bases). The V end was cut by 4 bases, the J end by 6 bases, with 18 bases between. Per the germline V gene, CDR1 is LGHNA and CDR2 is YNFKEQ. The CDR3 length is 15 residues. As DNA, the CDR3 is TGTGCCAGCAGCCGCGTAGGGGGAGGGTTGGATGGCTACACCTTC. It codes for CASSRVGGGLDGYTF.

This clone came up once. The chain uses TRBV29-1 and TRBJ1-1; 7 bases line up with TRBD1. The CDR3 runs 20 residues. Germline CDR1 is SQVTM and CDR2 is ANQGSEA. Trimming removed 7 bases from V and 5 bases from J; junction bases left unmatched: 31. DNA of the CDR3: TGCAGCGCCCATCACTTGGGGGTCGGACACGACAGGGTAAGTGGGACTGAAGCTTTCTTT. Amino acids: CSAHHLGVGHDRVSGTEAFF. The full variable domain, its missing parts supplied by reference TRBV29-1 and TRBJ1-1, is SAVISQKPSRDICQRGTSLTIQCQVDSQVTMMFWYRQQPGQSLTLIATANQGSEATYESGFVIDKFPISRPNLTFSTLTVSNMSPEDSSIYLCSAHHLGVGHDRVSGTEAFFGQGTRLTVV.

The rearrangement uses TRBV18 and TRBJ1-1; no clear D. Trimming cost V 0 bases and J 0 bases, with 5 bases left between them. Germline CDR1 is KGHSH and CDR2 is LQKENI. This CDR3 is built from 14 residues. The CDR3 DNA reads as TGTGCCAGCTCACCACCGTCTGTGAACACTGAAGCTTTCTTT. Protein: CASSPPSVNTEAFF.

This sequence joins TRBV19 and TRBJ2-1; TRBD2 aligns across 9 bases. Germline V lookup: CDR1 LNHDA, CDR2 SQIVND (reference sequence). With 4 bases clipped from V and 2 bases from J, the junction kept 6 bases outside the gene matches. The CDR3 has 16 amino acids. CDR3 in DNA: TGTGCCAGTAGTAAGGGGGCTAGCGGGACCTACAATGAGCAGTTCTTC. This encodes CASSKGASGTYNEQFF.

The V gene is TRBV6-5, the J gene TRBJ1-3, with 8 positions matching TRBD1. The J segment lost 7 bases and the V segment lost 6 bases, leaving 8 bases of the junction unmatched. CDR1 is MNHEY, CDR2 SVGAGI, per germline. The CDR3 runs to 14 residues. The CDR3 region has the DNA TGTGCCAGCAGCCGGACAGGGACTCGGAACACCATATATTTT. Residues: CASSRTGTRNTIYF.

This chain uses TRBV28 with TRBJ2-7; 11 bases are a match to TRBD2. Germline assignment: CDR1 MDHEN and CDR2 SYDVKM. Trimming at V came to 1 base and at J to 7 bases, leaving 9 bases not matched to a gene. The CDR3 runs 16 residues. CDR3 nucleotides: TGTGCCAGCAGTTTATCGGCTAGCGGGAGGTCCGGGGAGCAGTACTTC. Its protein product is CASSLSASGRSGEQYF.

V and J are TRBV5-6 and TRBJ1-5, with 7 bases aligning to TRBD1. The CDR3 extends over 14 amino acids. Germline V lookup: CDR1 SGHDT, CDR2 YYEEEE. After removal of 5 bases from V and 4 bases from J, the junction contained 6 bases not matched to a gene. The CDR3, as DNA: TGTGCCAGCAGGGACAGGAGGCAGAATCAGCCCCAGCATTTT. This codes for CASRDRRQNQPQHF.

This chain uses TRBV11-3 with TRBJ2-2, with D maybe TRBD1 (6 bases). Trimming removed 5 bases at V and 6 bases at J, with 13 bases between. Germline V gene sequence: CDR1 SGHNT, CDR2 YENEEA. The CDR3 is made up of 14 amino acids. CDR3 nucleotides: TGTGCCAGCAGCCTTCAGCAGGGGTCCGGGGAGCTGTTTTTT. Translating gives CASSLQQGSGELFF. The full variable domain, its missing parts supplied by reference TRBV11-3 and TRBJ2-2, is EAGVVQSPRYKIIEKKQPVAFWCNPISGHNTLYWYLQNLGQGPELLIRYENEEAVDDSQLPKDRFSAERLKGVDSTLKIQPAELGDSAVYLCASSLQQGSGELFFGEGSRLTVL.

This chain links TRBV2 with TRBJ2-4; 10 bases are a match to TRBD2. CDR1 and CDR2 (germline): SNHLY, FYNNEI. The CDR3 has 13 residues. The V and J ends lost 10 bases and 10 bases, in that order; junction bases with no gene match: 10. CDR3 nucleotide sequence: TGTGCCACCTCACAGCGGGAGGGCGAAATTCAGTACTTC. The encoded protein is CATSQREGEIQYF. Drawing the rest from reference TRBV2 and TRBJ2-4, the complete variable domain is EPEVTQTPSHQVTQMGQEVILRCVPISNHLYFYWYRQILGQKVEFLVSFYNNEISEKSEIFDDQFSVERPDGSNFTLKIRSTKLEDSAMYFCATSQREGEIQYFGAGTRLSVL.

CDR3 nucleotides: TGTGCCAGCAGCTCACAGGGTTTAACCTACGAGCAGTACTTC. Its translation is CASSSQGLTYEQYF. V usage is TRBV7-8 and J usage is TRBJ2-7; the D gene is possibly TRBD1 (6 bases). Trimming took off 4 bases at V and 2 bases at J, with 12 bases between the two ends. The CDR3 is made up of 14 amino acids. CDR1 is SGHVS and CDR2 is FQNEAQ in the germline V gene. The whole variable domain, remainder taken from reference TRBV7-8 and TRBJ2-7, is GAGVSQSPRYKVAKRGQDVALRCDPISGHVSLFWYQQALGQGPEFLTYFQNEAQLDKSGLPSDRFFAERPEGSVSTLKIQRTQQEDSAVYLCASSSQGLTYEQYFGPGTRLTVT.

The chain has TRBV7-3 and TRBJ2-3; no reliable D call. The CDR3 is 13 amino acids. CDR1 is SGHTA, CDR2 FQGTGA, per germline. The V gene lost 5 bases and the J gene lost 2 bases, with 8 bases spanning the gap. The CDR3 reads CASSPDNTDTQYF. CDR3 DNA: TGTGCCAGCAGCCCTGACAACACAGATACGCAGTATTTT.

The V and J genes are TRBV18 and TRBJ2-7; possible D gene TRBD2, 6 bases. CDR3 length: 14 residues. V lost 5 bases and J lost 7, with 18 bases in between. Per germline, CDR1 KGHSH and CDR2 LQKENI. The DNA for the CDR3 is TGTGCCAGCTCAGCAGGGACTGGTCTTTTAGAGCAGTACTTC. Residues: CASSAGTGLLEQYF.

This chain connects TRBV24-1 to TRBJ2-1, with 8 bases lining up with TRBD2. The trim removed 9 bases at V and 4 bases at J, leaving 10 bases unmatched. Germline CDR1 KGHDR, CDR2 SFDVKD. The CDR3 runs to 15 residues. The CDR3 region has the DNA TGTGCCACCCTCGCCAAGCGGGAGAGGTACAATGAGCAGTTCTTC. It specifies CATLAKRERYNEQFF.

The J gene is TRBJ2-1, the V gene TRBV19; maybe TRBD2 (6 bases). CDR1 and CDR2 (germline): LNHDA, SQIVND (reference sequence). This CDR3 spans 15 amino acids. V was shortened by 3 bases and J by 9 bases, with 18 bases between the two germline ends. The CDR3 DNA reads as TGTGCCAGTAGTATCGATCTTGGAGGGTCTTCTGAGCAGTTCTTC. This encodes CASSIDLGGSSEQFF.

CDR3 DNA: TGTGCCAGCAGGCCTCAGGGGGTAAACTATGGCTACACCTTC. It is translated as CASRPQGVNYGYTF. This sequence joins TRBV18 and TRBJ1-2; 7 nucleotides line up with TRBD1. Germline V gene lookup returns CDR1 KGHSH and CDR2 LQKENI. V was pared by 8 bases and J by 2 bases, with 8 bases of the junction left unmatched. This CDR3 contains 14 residues.

The CDR3, as DNA: TGTGCCAGCAGTTACTCGATAATCGTAGCGGGCAAACCCAGAGATACGCAGTATTTT. Protein sequence: CASSYSIIVAGKPRDTQYF. The gene calls are TRBV6-2 or TRBV6-3 and TRBJ2-3; 7 positions match TRBD2. Germline CDR1 MNHEY, CDR2 SVGEGT. Trimming cost V 0 bases and J 5 bases; bases outside gene matches: 17. The CDR3 has 19 residues.

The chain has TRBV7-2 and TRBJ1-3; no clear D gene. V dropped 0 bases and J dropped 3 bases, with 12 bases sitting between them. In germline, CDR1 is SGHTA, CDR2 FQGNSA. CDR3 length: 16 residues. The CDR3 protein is CASSLAGRGNGNTIYF. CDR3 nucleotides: TGTGCCAGCAGCTTAGCAGGGAGAGGGAATGGAAACACCATATATTTT.

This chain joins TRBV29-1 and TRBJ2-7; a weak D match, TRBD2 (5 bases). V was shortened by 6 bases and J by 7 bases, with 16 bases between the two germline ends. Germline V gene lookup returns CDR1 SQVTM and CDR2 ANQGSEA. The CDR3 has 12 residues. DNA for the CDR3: TGCAGCGTCCGTCCCACTGGACTGGAGCAGTACTTC. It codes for CSVRPTGLEQYF.

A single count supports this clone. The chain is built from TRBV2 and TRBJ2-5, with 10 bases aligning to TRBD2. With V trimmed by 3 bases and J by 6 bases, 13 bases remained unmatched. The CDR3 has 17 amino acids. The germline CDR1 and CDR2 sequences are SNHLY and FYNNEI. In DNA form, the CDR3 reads TGTGCCAGCAGTGAGTGGGAGGCTAGCGGGAGCAAGAAGACCCAGTACTTC. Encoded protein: CASSEWEASGSKKTQYF. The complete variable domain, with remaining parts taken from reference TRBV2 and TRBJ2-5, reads EPEVTQTPSHQVTQMGQEVILRCVPISNHLYFYWYRQILGQKVEFLVSFYNNEISEKSEIFDDQFSVERPDGSNFTLKIRSTKLEDSAMYFCASSEWEASGSKKTQYFGPGTRLLVL.

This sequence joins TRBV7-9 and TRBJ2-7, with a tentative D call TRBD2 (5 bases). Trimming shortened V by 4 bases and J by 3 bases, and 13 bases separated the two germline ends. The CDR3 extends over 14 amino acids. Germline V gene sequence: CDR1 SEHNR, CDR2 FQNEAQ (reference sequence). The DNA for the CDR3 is TGTGCCAGCAGCTCCGAGGGTGGAGGCTACGAGCAGTACTTC. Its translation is CASSSEGGGYEQYF. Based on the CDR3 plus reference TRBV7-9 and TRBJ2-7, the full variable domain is DTGVSQNPRHKITKRGQNVTFRCDPISEHNRLYWYRQTLGQGPEFLTYFQNEAQLEKSRLLSDRFSAERPKGSFSTLEIQRTEQGDSAMYLCASSSEGGGYEQYFGPGTRLTVT.

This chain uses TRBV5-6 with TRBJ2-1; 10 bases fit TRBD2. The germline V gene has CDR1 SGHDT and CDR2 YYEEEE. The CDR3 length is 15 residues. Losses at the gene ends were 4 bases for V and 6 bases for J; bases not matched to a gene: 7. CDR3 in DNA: TGTGCCAGCAGCCTCGGACTAGCGGAGACCAATGAGCAGTTCTTC. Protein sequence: CASSLGLAETNEQFF.